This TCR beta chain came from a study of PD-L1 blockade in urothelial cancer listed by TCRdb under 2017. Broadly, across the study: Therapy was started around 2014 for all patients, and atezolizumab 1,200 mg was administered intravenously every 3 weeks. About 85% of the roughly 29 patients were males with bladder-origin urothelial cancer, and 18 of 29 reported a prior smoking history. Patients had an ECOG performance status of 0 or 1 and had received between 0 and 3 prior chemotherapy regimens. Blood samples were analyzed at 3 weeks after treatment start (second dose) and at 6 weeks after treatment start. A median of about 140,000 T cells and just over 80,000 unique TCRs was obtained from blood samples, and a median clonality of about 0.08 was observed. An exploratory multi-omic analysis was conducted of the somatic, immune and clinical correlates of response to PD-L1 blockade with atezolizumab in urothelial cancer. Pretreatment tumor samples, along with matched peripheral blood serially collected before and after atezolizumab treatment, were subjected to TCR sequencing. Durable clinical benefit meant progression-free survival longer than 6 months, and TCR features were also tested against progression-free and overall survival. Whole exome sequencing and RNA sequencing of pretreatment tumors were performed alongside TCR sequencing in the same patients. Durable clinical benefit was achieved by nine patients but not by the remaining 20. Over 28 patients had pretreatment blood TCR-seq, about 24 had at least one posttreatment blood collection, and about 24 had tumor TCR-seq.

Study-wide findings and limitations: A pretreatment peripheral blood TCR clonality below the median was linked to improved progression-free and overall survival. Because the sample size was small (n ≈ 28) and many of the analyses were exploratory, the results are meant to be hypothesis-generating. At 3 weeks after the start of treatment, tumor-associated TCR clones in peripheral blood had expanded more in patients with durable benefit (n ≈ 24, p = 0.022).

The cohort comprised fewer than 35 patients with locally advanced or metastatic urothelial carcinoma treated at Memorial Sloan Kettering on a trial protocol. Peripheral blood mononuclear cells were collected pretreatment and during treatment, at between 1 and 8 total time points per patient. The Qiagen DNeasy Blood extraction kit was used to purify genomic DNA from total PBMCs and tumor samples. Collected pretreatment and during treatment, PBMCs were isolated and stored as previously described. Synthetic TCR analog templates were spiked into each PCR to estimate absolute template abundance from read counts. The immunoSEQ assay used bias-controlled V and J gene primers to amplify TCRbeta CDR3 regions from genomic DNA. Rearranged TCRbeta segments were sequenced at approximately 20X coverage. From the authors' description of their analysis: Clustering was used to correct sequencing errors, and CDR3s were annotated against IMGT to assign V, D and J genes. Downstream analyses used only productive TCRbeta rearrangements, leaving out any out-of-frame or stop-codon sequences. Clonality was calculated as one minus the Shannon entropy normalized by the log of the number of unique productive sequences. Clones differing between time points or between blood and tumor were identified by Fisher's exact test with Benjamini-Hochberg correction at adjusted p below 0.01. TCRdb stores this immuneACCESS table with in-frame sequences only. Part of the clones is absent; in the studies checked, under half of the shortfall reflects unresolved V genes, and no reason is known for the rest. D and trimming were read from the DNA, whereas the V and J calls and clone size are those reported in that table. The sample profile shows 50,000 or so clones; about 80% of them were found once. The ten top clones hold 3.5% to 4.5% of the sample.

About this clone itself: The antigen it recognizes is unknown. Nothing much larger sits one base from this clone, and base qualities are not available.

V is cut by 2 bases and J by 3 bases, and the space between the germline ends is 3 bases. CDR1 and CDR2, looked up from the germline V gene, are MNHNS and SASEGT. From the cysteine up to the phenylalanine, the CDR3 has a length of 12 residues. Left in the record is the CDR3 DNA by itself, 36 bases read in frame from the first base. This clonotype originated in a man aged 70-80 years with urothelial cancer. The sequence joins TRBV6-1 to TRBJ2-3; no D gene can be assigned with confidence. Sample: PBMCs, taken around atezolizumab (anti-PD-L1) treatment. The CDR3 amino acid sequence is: CASSERTDTQYF. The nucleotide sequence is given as TGTGCCAGCAGTGAACGGACAGATACGCAGTATTTT.